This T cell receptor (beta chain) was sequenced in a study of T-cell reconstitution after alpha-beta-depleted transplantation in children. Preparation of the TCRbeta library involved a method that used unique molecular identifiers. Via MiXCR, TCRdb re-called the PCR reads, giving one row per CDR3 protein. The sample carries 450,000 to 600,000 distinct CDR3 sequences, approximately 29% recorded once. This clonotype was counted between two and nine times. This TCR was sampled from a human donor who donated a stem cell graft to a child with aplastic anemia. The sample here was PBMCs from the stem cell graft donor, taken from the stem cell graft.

In DNA form, the CDR3 reads TGCGCCAGCAGCTTGAGTCAGGGGAACACTGAAGCTTTCTTT. Translating gives CASSLSQGNTEAFF. This sequence joins TRBV5-1 and TRBJ1-1; the D gene is possibly TRBD1 (5 bases). CDR1 and CDR2 from the germline V gene are SGHRS and YFSETQ. The V end lost 1 base, the J end lost 1 base, and 8 bases lay between the germline ends. This CDR3 has 14 amino acids.